What follows describes a single TCR beta chain. Across several immunoSEQ plates, the genomic DNA of each subset was split evenly. The repertoire was sequenced with immunoSEQ multiplex PCR; TCRdb's copy has only in-frame clones and lacks some. Of some 1,400,000 clones listed, 96% are singletons. These data originate in a study of shared clonotypes between healthy human individuals. Germline-derived CDR1 and CDR2 are LNHNV and YYDKDF (reference sequence). J was trimmed by 6 bases and V by 6 bases; bases with no gene match: 13. This CDR3 spans 16 amino acids. The specimen sequenced was naive CD4+ T cells sorted from blood. Subset: CD45RA+ positively selected. The TCR comes from a man aged 30 to 45 in good health. The chain has TRBV15 and TRBJ2-4; 8 positions agree with TRBD2. CDR3: CATRDRPGLETNIQYF. DNA of the CDR3: TGTGCCACCAGGGACCGCCCGGGACTAGAAACAAACATTCAGTACTTC.